One sample yielded the 5 T cell receptor beta chains listed below, sequenced in a study of Ad26.COV2.S vaccination and SARS-CoV-2 variants. Specified treatment: roughly 18 received Ad26.COV2.S at low or high dose, single or two shots; about 5 received placebo; per-sample allocation not given. Vaccine and placebo recipients were sampled on day 63 after the first injection. Clones were read by immunoSEQ multiplex PCR, and TCRdb kept only the in-frame ones, dropping some. The repertoire has 350,000 to 500,000 clones, roughly 90% of them found once; the top ten carry 10% to 15%. Sample: peripheral blood, taken in a trial of Ad26.COV2.S vaccine versus placebo. These receptors were obtained from a person between 18 and 59 years old who received the Ad26.COV2.S COVID-19 vaccine or a placebo.

This rearrangement joins TRBV14 to TRBJ1-3; D gene uncertain. This CDR3 region has 16 residues. The V gene's germline CDR1 is SGHDN and CDR2 FVKESK. V lost 5 bases and J lost 0, with 14 bases in between. CDR3 nucleotides: TGTGCCAGCAGCTTCCAGCAGCCCTTCTCTGGAAACACCATATATTTT. Amino acids: CASSFQQPFSGNTIYF.

The CDR3 protein is CASSSRAPGELFF. The DNA of the CDR3 is TGTGCCAGCAGTAGCCGTGCGCCCGGGGAGCTGTTTTTT. The chain is built from TRBV25-1 and TRBJ2-2; D is ambiguous. Trimming removed 5 bases from V and 6 bases from J, with 10 bases in between. This CDR3 spans 13 amino acids. Germline V gene data show CDR1 as MGHDK and CDR2 as SYGVNS.

The V and J genes are TRBV30 and TRBJ2-1; 13 bases fit TRBD2. The germline gives CDR1 GTSNPN, CDR2 SVGIG (reference sequence). J gave up 9 bases and V 3 bases, and 8 bases lay outside the gene matches. The CDR3 extends over 15 amino acids. Here the CDR3 DNA reads TGTGCCTGGAGATCAATACTAGCGGGAGGGGCTGAGCAGTTCTTC. Residues: CAWRSILAGGAEQFF.

The chain joins TRBV5-4 to TRBJ2-1; D might be TRBD2 (7 bases). V was pared by 9 bases and J by 0 bases, with 16 bases between. Germline-derived CDR1 and CDR2 are SGHNT and YYREEE (reference sequence). The CDR3 loop spans 15 amino acids. Written as DNA, the CDR3 is TGTGCCACCTCGACAGGCGGGAGCTCCTACAATGAGCAGTTCTTC. Translation gives CATSTGGSSYNEQFF.

This clone was detected many times. The gene calls are TRBV6-1 and TRBJ1-5, with 9 bases fitting TRBD1. The CDR3 spans 16 residues. Germline-derived CDR1 and CDR2 are MNHNS and SASEGT. Trimming at V came to 3 bases and at J to 7 bases, leaving 10 bases not matched to a gene. The CDR3, as DNA: TGTGCCAGCAGTGAGCGACCGGGACAGGGCGTCCAGCCCCAGCATTTT. Residues: CASSERPGQGVQPQHF.